The sequence of this T cell receptor (beta chain) was determined in a study of T cell responses to AZD1222 COVID-19 vaccine. General study points: Reports say nearly half of spike-specific TCRs go after unmutated variant regions. Repertoire samples came only from after the peak T cell response.

This CDR3 has 20 amino acids. Clones were read by immunoSEQ multiplex PCR, and TCRdb kept only the in-frame ones, dropping some. This table has 140,000 to 150,000 clones, more than 70% appearing once. Second doses were pooled across both intervals (about 4 or about 12 weeks). Note on this clone: The antigen remains unidentified.

This receptor was taken from an adult who received the AZD1222 COVID-19 vaccine. The chain joins TRBV21-1 to TRBJ2-7; the table's D call TRBD2 went unverified against the DNA. TRBV21-1 is a pseudogene locus. The sequencing here drew on peripheral blood, taken 28 days after the second AZD1222 dose. The chain's CDR3 is CASSKVGLAERDRRSYEQYF. CDR3 nucleotides: TGTGCCAGCAGCAAAGTAGGACTAGCGGAACGAGATAGGAGATCCTACGAGCAGTACTTC.